A single sample is the source of the 22 T cell receptor beta chains below, sequenced in a study of CD8+ T cells in alopecia areata. RNA, once extracted, was reverse transcribed into cDNA for use as the sequencing template. The data were produced by immunoSEQ multiplex PCR, yet TCRdb's version contains in-frame clones alone and is incomplete. The table lists under 200,000 clones, just over 65% of them singletons, with approximately 0.91% in the top ten. The treatment here: oral pan-JAK inhibitor, 5-10 mg twice daily. Sequencing used CD4+ T cells sorted from blood, obtained at week 4, from a patient treated with tofacitinib. The receptors were sampled from a human donor with alopecia areata.

The chain has TRBV30 and TRBJ2-7, with D hard to call. V was trimmed by 2 bases and J by 4 bases, leaving 6 bases between them. Germline assignment: CDR1 GTSNPN and CDR2 SVGIG (reference sequence). The CDR3 consists of 11 residues. The CDR3 DNA reads as TGTGCCTGGAGTCGGCGGTACGAGCAGTACTTC. The encoded protein is CAWSRRYEQYF.

The chain recombines TRBV30 with TRBJ2-2, with D uncertain. Trimming took off 1 base at V and 2 bases at J, with 8 bases between the two ends. The CDR3 loop spans 14 amino acids. Germline V gene sequence: CDR1 GTSNPN, CDR2 SVGIG (reference sequence). CDR3 sequence (DNA): TGTGCCTGGAGTGGTAGGCGTAACACCGGGGAGCTGTTTTTT. This translates into CAWSGRRNTGELFF. Filled out from reference TRBV30 and TRBJ2-2, the complete variable domain reads SQTIHQWPATLVQPVGSPLSLECTVEGTSNPNLYWYRQAAGRGLQLLFYSVGIGQISSEVPQNLSASRPQDRQFILSSKKLLLSDSGFYLCAWSGRRNTGELFFGEGSRLTVL.

This rearrangement joins TRBV9 to TRBJ1-1, with no clear D. Germline lookup yields CDR1 SGDLS and CDR2 YYNGEE. Deletions cut 3 bases from V and 4 bases from J, with 13 bases between. CDR3 length: 14 residues. The CDR3: CASSARSLGTEAFF. The CDR3 nucleotides are TGTGCCAGCAGCGCTAGAAGTTTGGGCACTGAAGCTTTCTTT.

J is TRBJ1-6 and V is TRBV30; tentatively, D is TRBD1 (5 bases). With 4 bases removed from V and 6 bases from J, the gap between germline ends came to 13 bases. The CDR3 contains 14 residues. Per the germline V gene, CDR1 is GTSNPN and CDR2 is SVGIG (reference sequence). CDR3 sequence reads: CAWIARVSNSPLHF. In nucleotides, the CDR3 is TGTGCCTGGATAGCCAGGGTCTCTAATTCACCCCTCCACTTT.

This sequence joins TRBV25-1 and TRBJ2-3; D is uncertain. V was shortened by 2 bases and J by 12 bases, with 15 bases between the two germline ends. The CDR3 has 13 residues. The germline gives CDR1 MGHDK, CDR2 SYGVNS. CDR3 DNA: TGTGCCAGCAGTGAAGTGGGCCTATCACCCCAGTATTTT. This translates into CASSEVGLSPQYF.

CDR3 sequence reads: CASTRFQGLPFPEQFF. CDR3 sequence (DNA): TGTGCCAGCACCCGATTTCAGGGCTTACCCTTCCCCGAGCAGTTCTTC. J is TRBJ2-1 and V is TRBV27; tentatively, D is TRBD1 (5 bases). Germline V lookup: CDR1 MNHEY, CDR2 SMNVEV (reference sequence). V dropped 7 bases and J dropped 10 bases, with 26 bases sitting between them. The CDR3 is 16 residues long.

The CDR3 protein is CASSYPYSGTAVNRHEQYF. The CDR3 nucleotides are TGTGCCAGCAGCTATCCGTACTCCGGGACAGCGGTGAATAGGCACGAGCAGTACTTC. This chain links TRBV7-2 with TRBJ2-7; 7 positions agree with TRBD1. This CDR3 contains 19 residues. V was clipped by 4 bases and J by 5 bases; unmatched bases: 23. Per germline, CDR1 SGHTA and CDR2 FQGNSA.

This sequence joins TRBV19 and TRBJ1-6; D remains ambiguous. Deletions cut 3 bases from V and 5 bases from J, with 20 bases between. The CDR3 extends over 18 amino acids. Per the germline V gene, CDR1 is LNHDA and CDR2 is SQIVND (reference sequence). CDR3 sequence (DNA): TGTGCCAGTAGTATGGATGATAGGTCAAAGGGCGATAATTCACCCCTCCACTTT. Translated, it gives CASSMDDRSKGDNSPLHF.

This clone was seen just once. CDR3 nucleotides: TGCAGCGTGAGTGGGACTGACCCCTACTATGGCTACACCTTC. Translating gives CSVSGTDPYYGYTF. The genes are TRBV29-1 and TRBJ1-2; D might be TRBD1 (5 bases). Per the germline V gene, CDR1 is SQVTM and CDR2 is ANQGSEA. V dropped 6 bases and J dropped 3 bases, with 17 bases sitting between them. This CDR3 spans 14 amino acids. Full variable domain (rest looked up from reference TRBV29-1 and TRBJ1-2): SAVISQKPSRDICQRGTSLTIQCQVDSQVTMMFWYRQQPGQSLTLIATANQGSEATYESGFVIDKFPISRPNLTFSTLTVSNMSPEDSSIYLCSVSGTDPYYGYTFGSGTRLTVV.

The V call is TRBV7-9, the J call TRBJ1-1, with D hard to call. The germline gives CDR1 SEHNR, CDR2 FQNEAQ (reference sequence). This CDR3 has 14 amino acids. Trimming took 2 bases from V and 0 from J, leaving 7 bases between them. In nucleotides, the CDR3 is TGTGCCAGCAGCTTATCGGACTTGAACACTGAAGCTTTCTTT. It translates to CASSLSDLNTEAFF.

The J gene is TRBJ1-1, the V gene TRBV30, with 11 nucleotides matching TRBD1. This CDR3 spans 13 amino acids. Germline lookup yields CDR1 GTSNPN and CDR2 SVGIG (reference sequence). The junction had 4 bases not matched to a gene; V was cut back by 3 bases and J by 7 bases. CDR3 loop: CAWRGQGEGEAFF. The CDR3 nucleotides read TGTGCCTGGAGGGGACAGGGGGAGGGTGAAGCTTTCTTT.

The rearrangement links TRBV11-2 to TRBJ1-6, with D possibly TRBD1 on 5 matching bases. The V gene's germline CDR1 is SGHAT and CDR2 FQNNGV. Trimming left V 1 base short and J 13 bases short, with 20 bases between. The CDR3 is made up of 16 amino acids. CDR3 in DNA: TGTGCCAGCAGCTTAGTTGCCGGGACTTGGGGGTTTCCCCTCCACTTT. This translates into CASSLVAGTWGFPLHF.

V is TRBV29-1 and J is TRBJ2-6, with D hard to call. The CDR3 has 13 residues. V lost 4 bases and J lost 0, with 4 bases in between. Germline assignment: CDR1 SQVTM and CDR2 ANQGSEA. The DNA for the CDR3 is TGCAGCGTTGCTCGCTCTGGGGCCAACGTCCTGACTTTC. Protein sequence: CSVARSGANVLTF.

The V gene is TRBV7-2, the J gene TRBJ1-6; D gene ambiguous. V gave up 2 bases and J gave up 9 bases, with 20 bases separating them. The CDR3 totals 17 residues. The germline CDR1 and CDR2 sequences are SGHTA and FQGNSA. The chain's CDR3 is CASSLRDGRGAGSPLHF. DNA of the CDR3: TGTGCCAGCAGCTTAAGAGACGGCCGAGGAGCCGGTTCACCCCTCCACTTT.

The rearrangement links TRBV29-1 to TRBJ2-7; D not resolved. Germline V gives CDR1 SQVTM, CDR2 ANQGSEA. Trimming stripped 6 bases from V and 0 bases from J, with 15 bases between. The CDR3 has 14 residues. The CDR3 DNA is TGCAGCGTGGTAAGGACGCCTACCTCCTACGAGCAGTACTTC. Its translation: CSVVRTPTSYEQYF.

The gene calls are TRBV27 and TRBJ1-6; a weak D match, TRBD1 (5 bases). The CDR3 sequence is 15 residues long. The V and J ends lost 4 bases and 2 bases respectively, with 9 bases between them. CDR1 is MNHEY and CDR2 is SMNVEV in the germline V gene (reference sequence). The CDR3 is CASSYGQPYNSPLHF. As DNA, the CDR3 is TGTGCCAGCAGTTACGGACAACCCTATAATTCACCCCTCCACTTT.

The chain uses TRBV5-4 and TRBJ2-3; 10 nucleotides line up with TRBD2. Germline V CDR1 and CDR2: SGHNT, YYREEE (reference sequence). The ends lost 3 bases at V and 4 bases at J; junction bases unmatched: 5. CDR3 length equals 15 residues. This chain's CDR3 is CASSSLAGGPDTQYF. CDR3 in DNA: TGTGCCAGCAGCTCCTTAGCGGGGGGCCCAGATACGCAGTATTTT. Full variable domain (rest looked up from reference TRBV5-4 and TRBJ2-3): ETGVTQSPTHLIKTRGQQVTLRCSSQSGHNTVSWYQQALGQGPQFIFQYYREEENGRGNFPPRFSGLQFPNYSSELNVNALELDDSALYLCASSSLAGGPDTQYFGPGTRLTVL.

The chain employs TRBV9 and TRBJ2-5; 7 nucleotides align to TRBD2. V lost 0 bases, J lost 3 bases, and 8 bases stayed unmatched. This CDR3 comprises 16 residues. CDR1 SGDLS and CDR2 YYNGEE come from the germline V gene. CDR3 coding DNA: TGTGCCAGCAGCGTAGGAGGGAGGGGTATGGAAGAGACCCAGTACTTC. Encoded protein: CASSVGGRGMEETQYF.

The chain combines TRBV30 with TRBJ1-6; the D is unclear. Germline lookup yields CDR1 GTSNPN and CDR2 SVGIG (reference sequence). The CDR3 has 13 residues. Deletions cut 5 bases from V and 9 bases from J, with 14 bases between. In DNA, the CDR3 is TGTGCCTGGGCGGTAGATCTAGGTTCACCCCTCCACTTT. The encoded protein is CAWAVDLGSPLHF.

The chain joins TRBV6-1 to TRBJ1-5; D is possibly TRBD1 (6 bases). Trimming cost V 7 bases and J 6 bases, with 13 bases left between them. There are 13 residues in the CDR3. The V gene's germline CDR1 is MNHNS and CDR2 SASEGT. The CDR3 nucleotides read TGTGCCAGCAACTTACAGGGTTCTCAGCCCCAGCATTTT. Protein sequence: CASNLQGSQPQHF.

This clone has just a few counts. The V gene is TRBV6-6, the J gene TRBJ2-7; weak D call: TRBD1 (6 bases). The CDR3 is made up of 15 amino acids. CDR1 and CDR2 (germline): MNHNY, SVGAGI (reference sequence). V dropped 7 bases and J dropped 5 bases, with 21 bases sitting between them. The CDR3 sequence is CASTHSQGMTNEQYF. As DNA, the CDR3 is TGTGCCAGCACCCATAGCCAGGGGATGACCAACGAGCAGTACTTC.

The V gene is TRBV29-1, the J gene TRBJ2-1; D gene unclear. Germline values: CDR1 SQVTM, CDR2 ANQGSEA. V gave up 5 bases and J gave up 0 bases, with 11 bases separating them. This CDR3 has 14 amino acids. The CDR3 coding sequence is TGCAGCGTTAGGCGCAGGAGCTCCTACAATGAGCAGTTCTTC. It codes for CSVRRRSSYNEQFF.